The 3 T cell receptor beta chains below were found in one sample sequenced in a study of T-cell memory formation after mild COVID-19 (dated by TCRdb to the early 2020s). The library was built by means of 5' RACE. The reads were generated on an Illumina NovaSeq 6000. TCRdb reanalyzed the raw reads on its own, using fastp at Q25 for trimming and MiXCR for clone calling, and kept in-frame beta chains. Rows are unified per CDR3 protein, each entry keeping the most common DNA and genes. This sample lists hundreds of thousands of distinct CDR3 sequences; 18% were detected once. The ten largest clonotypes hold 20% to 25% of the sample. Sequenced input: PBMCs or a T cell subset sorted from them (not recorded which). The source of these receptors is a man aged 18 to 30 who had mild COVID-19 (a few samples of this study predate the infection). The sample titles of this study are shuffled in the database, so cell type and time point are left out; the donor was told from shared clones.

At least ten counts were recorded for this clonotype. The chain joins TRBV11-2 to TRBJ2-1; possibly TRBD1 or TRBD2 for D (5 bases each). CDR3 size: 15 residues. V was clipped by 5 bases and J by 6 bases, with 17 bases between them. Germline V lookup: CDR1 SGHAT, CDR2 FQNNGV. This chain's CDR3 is CASSHRDPTANEQFF. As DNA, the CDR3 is TGTGCCAGCAGCCACCGGGACCCCACCGCCAATGAGCAGTTCTTC.

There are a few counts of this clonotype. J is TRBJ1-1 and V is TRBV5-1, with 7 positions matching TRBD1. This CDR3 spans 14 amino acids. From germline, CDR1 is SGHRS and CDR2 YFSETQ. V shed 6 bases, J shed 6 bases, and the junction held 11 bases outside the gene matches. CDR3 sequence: CASNDRQGYAEAFF. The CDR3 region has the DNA TGCGCCAGCAACGATCGACAGGGTTACGCTGAAGCTTTCTTT.

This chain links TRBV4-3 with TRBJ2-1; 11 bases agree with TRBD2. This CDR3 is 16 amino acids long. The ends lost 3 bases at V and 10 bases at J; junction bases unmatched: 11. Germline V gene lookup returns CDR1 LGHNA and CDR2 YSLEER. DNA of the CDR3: TGCGCCAGCAGCCAGAATCTAGCGGGGGGTGTTGTGGAGCAGTTCTTC. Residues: CASSQNLAGGVVEQFF.